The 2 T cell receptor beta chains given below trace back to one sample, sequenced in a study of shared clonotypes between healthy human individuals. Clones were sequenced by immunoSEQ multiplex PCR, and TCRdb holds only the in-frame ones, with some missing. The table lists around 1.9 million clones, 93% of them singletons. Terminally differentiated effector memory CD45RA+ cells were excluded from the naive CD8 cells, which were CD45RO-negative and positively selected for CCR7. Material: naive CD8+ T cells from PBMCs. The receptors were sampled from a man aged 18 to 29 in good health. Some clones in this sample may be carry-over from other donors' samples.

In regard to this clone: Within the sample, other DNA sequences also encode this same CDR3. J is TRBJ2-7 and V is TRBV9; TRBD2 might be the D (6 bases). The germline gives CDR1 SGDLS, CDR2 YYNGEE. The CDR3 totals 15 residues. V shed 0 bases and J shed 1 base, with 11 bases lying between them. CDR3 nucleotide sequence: TGTGCCAGCAGCGTAGGAGGGACTGGATCCTACGAGCAGTACTTC. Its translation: CASSVGGTGSYEQYF.

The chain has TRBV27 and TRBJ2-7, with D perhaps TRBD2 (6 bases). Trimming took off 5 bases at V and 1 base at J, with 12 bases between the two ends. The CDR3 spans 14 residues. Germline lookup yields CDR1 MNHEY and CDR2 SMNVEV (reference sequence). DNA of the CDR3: TGTGCCAGCAGTCCGGAGGGAGCATCCTACGAGCAGTACTTC. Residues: CASSPEGASYEQYF.